This TCR beta chain is drawn from a study of human T cells and chemical hapten exposure. The germline V gene has CDR1 ENHRY and CDR2 SYGVKD. Unmatched junction bases numbered 7, after V lost 4 bases and J lost 1 base. This CDR3 contains 16 residues. There are many counts of this clonotype. What it binds is unknown. Time point specified: pre-sensitization, week 0. Documented treatment: therapeutic diphenylcyclopropenone sensitization with weekly scalp DPC. Unique molecular identifiers were attached to individual cDNA molecules within the library. Original handling: 90,000 to 100,000 TCRs per sample was the median, with a range of about 23,224 to 750,000. TCRdb reprocessed the RACE reads with MiXCR, giving one entry per CDR3 protein. Clone size and V and J calls follow TCRdb, not the original study. The repertoire includes around 60,000 distinct CDR3 sequences, around 7% of them detected once, and around 1.6% sits in the top ten.

General study points: DPC sensitization did not alter TCRs above 1 in 1000 frequency. Significantly more large CDR3 similarity clusters were formed by expanded TCRs than by controls.

The sample consisted of whole blood, taken in connection with sensitization to the hapten diphenylcyclopropenone (DPC). The rearrangement joins TRBV10-3 to TRBJ2-3, with 8 bases fitting TRBD2. This clonotype was sampled from a woman in her twenties or thirties with alopecia areata. Some clones in this sample may be carry-over from other donors' samples. Here the CDR3 DNA reads TGTGCCATCAGTGGTGGTAGCGGGGTTGGCACAGATACGCAGTATTTT. Translating gives CAISGGSGVGTDTQYF.